The 16 T cell receptor beta chains reported below all come from one sample, sequenced in a study of tumor-infiltrating lymphocytes in primary liver carcinoma. Co-extraction of both nucleic acids (RNA and DNA) used about 19-33 mg of unsorted bulk tissue. Reverse transcription of approximately 500 ng total RNA with a constant-region primer produced TCR beta cDNA. Each TCR beta library was derived from three nested multiplex PCR rounds that employed slightly modified ARM-PCR. The first two PCR rounds used TRBV1-TRBV30 primers with a Cbeta primer, 10 cycles each. Using its own MiXCR run on the multiplex PCR reads, TCRdb lists one record per CDR3 protein. The data contain under 85,000 distinct CDR3 sequences, 72% of them singletons. The specimen sequenced was liver tumor tissue from sampling region 1. Noted subset: tumor region T1, superior pole. The origin of the receptors is a middle-aged man with primary liver carcinoma and hepatitis B virus infection.

Points on this clonotype: One junction end disagrees with the germline gene, perhaps due to a read error. The rearrangement links TRBV11-2 to TRBJ2-7; tentatively, D is TRBD2 (6 bases). CDR3 length equals 18 residues. Germline loops: CDR1 SGHAT, CDR2 FQNNGV. CDR3 loop: CASSLALPGVRLDYEQYF. CDR3 nucleotide sequence: TGCGCCAGCAGTTTAGCTTTGCCGGGAGTTCGCCTCGATTACGAGCAGTACTTC.

Concerning this clonotype itself: The junction and the germline gene differ at one end; a read error may be behind it. The chain joins TRBV6-1 to TRBJ1-1, with D perhaps TRBD1 (6 bases). The CDR3 is 13 residues long. Germline assignment: CDR1 MNHNS and CDR2 SASEGT. For the CDR3, the DNA is TGTGCCGGCAGTCCTCCAGGACAGCTTGGAGCTTTCTTT. This sequence encodes CAGSPPGQLGAFF.

Worth noting for this clonotype: This may be a read error, as it is one base from a much larger clone. V is TRBV6-1 and J is TRBJ2-3; 7 nucleotides match TRBD1. Trimming at V came to 4 bases and at J to 5 bases, leaving 12 bases not matched to a gene. The CDR3 is 16 amino acids. The germline V gene encodes CDR1 MNHNS and CDR2 SASEGT. CDR3 sequence: CASSVRQGPAGDTQYF. The CDR3 DNA sequence: TGTGCCAGCAGTGTGCGACAGGGACCTGCTGGAGATACGCAGTATTTT.

Notes on this clonotype: Since the CDR3 does not end with the conserved phenylalanine or tryptophan, this likely comes from a read error. The J gene is TRBJ2-1, the V gene TRBV29-1; a possible D gene is TRBD2 (5 bases). This CDR3 region has 12 residues. The germline V and J ends were trimmed by 3 bases and 11 bases, with 14 bases remaining between them. CDR1 and CDR2 (germline): SQVTM, ANQGSEA. This CDR3 reads CSVDPAAVQQFL. As DNA, the CDR3 is TGCAGCGTTGATCCAGCGGCTGTGCAGCAGTTCCTC.

Points on this clonotype: The junction departs from germline at one end; a sequencing error may be responsible. This chain links TRBV28 with TRBJ2-7, with TRBD2 matching over 7 bases. Germline CDR1 reads MDHEN; CDR2 reads SYDVKM. The CDR3 spans 13 residues. CDR3 in DNA: TGTGCCAGTAACGGTGGCGGGAGTTACGAGCACTACTTC. Its protein is CASNGGGSYEHYF.

This clonotype came up once. This may come from a read error, since a much larger clone is one base off. The CDR3 does not end in the conserved phenylalanine or tryptophan, so this is likely a read error. The gene calls are TRBV6-6 and TRBJ1-2, with TRBD1 identical over 7 bases. Looked up from germline, CDR1 is MNHNY and CDR2 is SVGAGI (reference sequence). This CDR3 has 11 amino acids. V was clipped by 10 bases and J by 8 bases; unmatched bases: 7. The CDR3 sequence: CANSAQGGYTL. For the CDR3, the DNA is TGTGCCAACAGCGCACAGGGGGGCTACACCTTA.

In regard to this clonotype: A much larger clone differs by one base, so this may be a read error. This rearrangement joins TRBV30 to TRBJ2-5, with D hard to call. This CDR3 spans 13 amino acids. The V end lost 4 bases, the J end lost 1 base, and 10 bases lay between the germline ends. Germline V CDR1 and CDR2: GTSNPN, SVGIG (reference sequence). The CDR3 region is CAWIPLSQETQYF. DNA for the CDR3: TGTGCCTGGATTCCACTCAGCCAAGAGACCCAGTACTTC.

Remarks on this clonotype: One end of the junction fails to match germline, which may point to a read error. The rearrangement joins TRBV6-5 to TRBJ2-4, with 9 bases lining up with TRBD2. Germline V lookup: CDR1 MNHEY, CDR2 SVGAGI. This CDR3 has 16 amino acids. The CDR3 coding sequence is TGTGCCAGCAGAGCGCTAGCGGGGTTAGCCAGAAACATTCAGTACTTC. This codes for CASRALAGLARNIQYF.

This clonotype was recorded many times. This chain uses TRBV4-1 with TRBJ1-2, with D tentatively TRBD1 (5 bases). The length of the CDR3 is 14 residues. V dropped 1 base and J dropped 7 bases, with 13 bases sitting between them. Per the germline V gene, CDR1 is MGHRA and CDR2 is YSYEKL. The CDR3 loop is CASSQGEGTGGYTF. CDR3 in DNA: TGCGCCAGCAGCCAAGGGGAAGGGACGGGTGGCTACACCTTC.

A note on this clonotype: The junction differs from germline at one of its ends, possibly a read error. This sequence joins TRBV4-1 and TRBJ2-3; unclear D gene. Germline CDR1 and CDR2: MGHRA and YSYEKL. This CDR3 has 14 residues. The chain's CDR3 is CASSQDQTTDTRYF. The DNA for the CDR3 is TGCGCCAGCAGCCAAGATCAGACCACAGATACGCGGTATTTT.

The count of this clonotype is one. Being one base from a much bigger clone, this may be a read error. Because it lacks the conserved phenylalanine or tryptophan at the end, this CDR3 is likely a read error. The rearrangement joins TRBV7-9 to TRBJ1-2, with unresolved D. The CDR3 has 14 amino acids. The V gene's germline CDR1 is SEHNR and CDR2 FQNEAQ (reference sequence). Trimming cost V 8 bases and J 0 bases, with 13 bases left between them. The CDR3 loop is CASADESTNYGYTL. The DNA for the CDR3 is TGTGCCAGCGCGGATGAATCTACTAACTATGGCTACACCTTA.

Details on this clonotype: Its ends do not fully match the called genes, so a read error is possible. This chain uses TRBV5-6 with TRBJ2-7; the match to TRBD2 covers 7 bases. Germline loops: CDR1 SGHDT, CDR2 YYEEEE. The CDR3 loop spans 15 amino acids. The CDR3 spells CVSNPGERDFYEQYF. CDR3 bases: TGTGTCAGCAACCCTGGGGAGCGGGATTTCTACGAGCAGTACTTC.

V gene TRBV18 combines with J gene TRBJ2-1, with TRBD2 matching 9 bases. The CDR3 has 13 residues. Trimming took 4 bases from V and 9 from J; bases not matched to a gene: 4. CDR1 and CDR2 (germline): KGHSH, LQKENI. CDR3 in amino acids: CASSRREGSEQFF. CDR3 sequence (DNA): TGTGCCAGCTCACGGCGGGAGGGCTCTGAGCAGTTCTTC.

Regarding this clonotype: Relative to the germline gene, one junction end is altered; a read error may explain this. The CDR3 nucleotides read TGTGCCGGCACCCCCTTGGAAGCGGCCTACTACGGGCAGTACTTC. This gives the protein CAGTPLEAAYYGQYF. The chain has TRBV11-2 and TRBJ2-7, with D maybe TRBD2 (5 bases). The V gene's germline CDR1 is SGHAT and CDR2 FQNNGV. The length of the CDR3 is 15 residues.

This clonotype was picked up many times. V and J are TRBV7-9 and TRBJ2-6, with D perhaps TRBD1 (5 bases). V was pared by 6 bases and J by 4 bases, with 16 bases between. The CDR3 covers 16 residues. The V gene's germline CDR1 is SEHNR and CDR2 FQNEAQ (reference sequence). The chain's CDR3 is CASSPSRGTGANVLTF. The CDR3 DNA sequence: TGTGCCAGCAGTCCGAGTAGGGGTACGGGGGCCAACGTCCTGACTTTC.

As concerns this clonotype: The junction departs from germline at one end; a sequencing error may be responsible. The chain joins TRBV5-4 to TRBJ2-6; TRBD1 agrees at 7 bases. The CDR3 spans 15 residues. From germline, CDR1 is SGHNT and CDR2 YYREEE (reference sequence). The CDR3 protein is CTSSLTGLGANVLTF. The CDR3 bases are TGTACCAGTAGCCTGACAGGGCTTGGGGCCAACGTCCTGACTTTC.